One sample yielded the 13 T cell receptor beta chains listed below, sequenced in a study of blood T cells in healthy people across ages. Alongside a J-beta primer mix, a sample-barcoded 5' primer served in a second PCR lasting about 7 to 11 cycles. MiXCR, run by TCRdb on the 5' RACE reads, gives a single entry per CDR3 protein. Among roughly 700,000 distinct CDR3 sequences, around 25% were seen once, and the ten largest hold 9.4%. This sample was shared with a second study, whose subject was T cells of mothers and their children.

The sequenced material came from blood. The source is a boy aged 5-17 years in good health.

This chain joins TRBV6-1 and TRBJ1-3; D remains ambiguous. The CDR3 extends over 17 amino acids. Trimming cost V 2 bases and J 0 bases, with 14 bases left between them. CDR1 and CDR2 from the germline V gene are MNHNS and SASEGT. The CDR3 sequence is CASSELFFSLSGNTIYF. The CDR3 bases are TGTGCCAGCAGTGAACTGTTCTTTTCGCTCTCTGGAAACACCATATATTTT.

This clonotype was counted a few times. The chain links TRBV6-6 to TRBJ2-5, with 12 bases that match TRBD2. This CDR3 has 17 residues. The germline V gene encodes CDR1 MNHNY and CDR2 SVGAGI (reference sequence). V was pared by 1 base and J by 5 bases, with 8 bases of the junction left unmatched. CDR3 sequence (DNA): TGTGCCAGCAGTTACTGGTCTAGCGGGGGGGCCCGGGAGACCCAGTACTTC. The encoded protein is CASSYWSSGGARETQYF.

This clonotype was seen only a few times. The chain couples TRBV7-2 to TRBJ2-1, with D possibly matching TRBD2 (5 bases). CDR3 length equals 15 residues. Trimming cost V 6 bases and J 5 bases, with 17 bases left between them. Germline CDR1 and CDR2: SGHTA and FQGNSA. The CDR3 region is CASRRRSDGNNEQFF. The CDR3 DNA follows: TGTGCCAGCAGACGACGGAGCGACGGGAACAATGAGCAGTTCTTC.

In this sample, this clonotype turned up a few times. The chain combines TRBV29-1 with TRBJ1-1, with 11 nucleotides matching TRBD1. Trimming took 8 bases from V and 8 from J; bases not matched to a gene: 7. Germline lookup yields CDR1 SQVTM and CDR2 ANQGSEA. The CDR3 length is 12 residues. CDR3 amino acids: CSWGDRGTEAFF. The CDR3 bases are TGCAGCTGGGGGGACAGGGGGACAGAAGCTTTCTTT.

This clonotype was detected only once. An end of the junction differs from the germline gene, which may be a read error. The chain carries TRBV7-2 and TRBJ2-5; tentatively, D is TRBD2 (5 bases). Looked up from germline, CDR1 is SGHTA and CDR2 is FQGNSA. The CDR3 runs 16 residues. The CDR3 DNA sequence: TGTGCCAGCAACCTGGTGGGCGGGCCTAACCAAGAGACCCGGTACTTC. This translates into CASNLVGGPNQETRYF.

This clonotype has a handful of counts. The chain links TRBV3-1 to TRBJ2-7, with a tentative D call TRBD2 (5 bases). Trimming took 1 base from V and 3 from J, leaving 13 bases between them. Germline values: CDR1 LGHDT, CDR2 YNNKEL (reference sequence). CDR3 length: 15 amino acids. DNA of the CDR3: TGTGCCAGCAGCCAAGTGTTAGGGAGTGGCTACGAGCAGTACTTC. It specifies CASSQVLGSGYEQYF.

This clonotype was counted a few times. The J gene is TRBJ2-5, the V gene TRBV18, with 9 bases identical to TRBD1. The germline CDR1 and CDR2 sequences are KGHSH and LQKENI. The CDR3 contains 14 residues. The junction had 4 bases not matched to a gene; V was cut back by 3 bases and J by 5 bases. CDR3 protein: CASSPPGTGETQYF. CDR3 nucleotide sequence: TGTGCCAGCTCACCGCCCGGGACAGGGGAGACCCAGTACTTC.

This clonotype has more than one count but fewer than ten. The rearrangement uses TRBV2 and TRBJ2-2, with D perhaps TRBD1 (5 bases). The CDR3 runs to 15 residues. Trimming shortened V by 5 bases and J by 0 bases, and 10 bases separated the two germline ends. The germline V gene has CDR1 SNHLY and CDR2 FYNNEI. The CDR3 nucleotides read TGTGCCAGCAGTACCGACAGACCGAACACCGGGGAGCTGTTTTTT. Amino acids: CASSTDRPNTGELFF.

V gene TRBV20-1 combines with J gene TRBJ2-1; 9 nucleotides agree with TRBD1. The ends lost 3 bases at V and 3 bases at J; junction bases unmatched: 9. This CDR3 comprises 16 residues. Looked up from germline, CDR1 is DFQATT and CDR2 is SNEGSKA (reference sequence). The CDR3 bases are TGCAGTGCTAGCGGACAGGGGTGGCCAAACTACAATGAGCAGTTCTTC. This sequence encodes CSASGQGWPNYNEQFF.

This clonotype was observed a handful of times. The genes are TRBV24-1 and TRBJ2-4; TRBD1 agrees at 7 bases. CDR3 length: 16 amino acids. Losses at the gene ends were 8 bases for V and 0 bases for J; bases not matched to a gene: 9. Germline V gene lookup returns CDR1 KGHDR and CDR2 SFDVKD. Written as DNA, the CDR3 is TGTGCCACCATTAAACCGGGACAGTTAGCCAAAAACATTCAGTACTTC. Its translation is CATIKPGQLAKNIQYF.

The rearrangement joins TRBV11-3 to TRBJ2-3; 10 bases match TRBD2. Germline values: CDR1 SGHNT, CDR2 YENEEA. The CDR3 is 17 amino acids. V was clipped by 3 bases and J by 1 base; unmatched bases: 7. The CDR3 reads CASSFGQAGGGTDTQYF. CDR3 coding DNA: TGTGCCAGCAGCTTCGGCCAAGCGGGGGGGGGCACAGATACGCAGTATTTT. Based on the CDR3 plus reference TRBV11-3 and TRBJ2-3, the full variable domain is EAGVVQSPRYKIIEKKQPVAFWCNPISGHNTLYWYLQNLGQGPELLIRYENEEAVDDSQLPKDRFSAERLKGVDSTLKIQPAELGDSAVYLCASSFGQAGGGTDTQYFGPGTRLTVL.

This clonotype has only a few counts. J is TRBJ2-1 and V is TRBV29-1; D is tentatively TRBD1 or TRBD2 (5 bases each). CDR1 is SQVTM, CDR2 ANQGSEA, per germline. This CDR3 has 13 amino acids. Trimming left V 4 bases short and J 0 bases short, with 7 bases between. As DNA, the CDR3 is TGCAGCGTTGGGGGGAGCTCCTACAATGAGCAGTTCTTC. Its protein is CSVGGSSYNEQFF.

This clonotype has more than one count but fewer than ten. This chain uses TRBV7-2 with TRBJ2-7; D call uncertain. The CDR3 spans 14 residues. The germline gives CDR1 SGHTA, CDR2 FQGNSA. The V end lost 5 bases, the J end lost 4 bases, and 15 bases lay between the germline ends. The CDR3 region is CASSPPPGGYEQYF. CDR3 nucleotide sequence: TGTGCCAGCAGCCCCCCCCCAGGTGGTTACGAGCAGTACTTC.